This TCR beta chain was documented in a study of blood T cell repertoires in COVID-19. Overall study: Acute-phase and convalescent COVID-19 samples originated in the United States, Italy and Spain. PBMCs, B-cell-depleted T cells, or T cells were the source of the cDNA or gDNA that made up the material.

How the authors handled the data: Nucleated cell counts were estimated from reference gene primer amplification. The protocol was immunoSEQ multiplex PCR, while the TCRdb copy is restricted to in-frame clones and leaves out a portion. V and J calls plus clone size are reproduced from that table; the DNA served to infer D and trimming. The table has 85,000 to 100,000 clones, around three quarters seen once; the top ten hold roughly 8.6%. Germline CDR1 and CDR2: SGHDN and FVKESK. The V gene lost 4 bases and the J gene lost 4 bases, with 8 bases spanning the gap. CDR3 length: 12 amino acids. The chain is built from TRBV14 and TRBJ2-7; D is uncertain. Sample: peripheral blood. This TCR was recovered from a man aged 45-65 years who had recovered from COVID-19. The CDR3 DNA reads as TGTGCCAGCAGCCCAGACACTTACGAGCAGTACTTC. Protein: CASSPDTYEQYF.